The rows below give T cell receptor beta chains drawn from one sample of a study of cytomegalovirus exposure and HLA in healthy donors. Generated by immunoSEQ multiplex PCR, the TCRdb table keeps only in-frame clones and is missing some. The table has approximately 120,000 clones, 72% seen once; the top ten hold around 3.7%. Material: PBMCs. All receptors derive from a man aged 25 to 40 in good health and CMV-seronegative. The CDR3 runs from the conserved cysteine through the conserved F or W. D genes are given only for firm matches. Expanded clones get a size class; other rows say once, few or many, or leave the size out.

clone_size d_call j_call v_call cdr3_nt cdr3_aa
- - TRBJ1-2 TRBV13 TGTGCCAGCGTCAGGGGCGCGAAAAACTATGGCTACACCTTC CASVRGAKNYGYTF
- - TRBJ1-2 TRBV29-1 TGCAGCGTTGAAGGGGGGGGTCTCGACTACTATGGCTACACCTTC CSVEGGGLDYYGYTF
- - TRBJ2-2 TRBV7-8 TGTGCCAGCAGCGAATCCACTACCGTCTTAGCGGTCTACGGGGAGCTGTTTTTT CASSESTTVLAVYGELFF
- - TRBJ2-7 TRBV5-1 TGCGCCAGCAGCTCCACAGGGTCCTACGAGCAGTACTTC CASSSTGSYEQYF
once - TRBJ2-3 TRBV27 TGTGCCAGCAGTCCCGGGGGAGATACGCAGTATTTT CASSPGGDTQYF
- - TRBJ2-2 TRBV4-2 TGTGCCAGCAGCCAAGAACGTTTCGGGGGGAACACCGGGGAGCTGTTTTTT CASSQERFGGNTGELFF
few TRBD2 TRBJ2-3 TRBV10-1 TGCGCCAGCAGTAAACTAGCGGGGCTCACAGATACGCAGTATTTT CASSKLAGLTDTQYF
- - TRBJ1-3 TRBV5-6 TGTGCCAGCAGCCCCACAGGGACCGGAAACACCATATATTTT CASSPTGTGNTIYF
- - TRBJ1-2 TRBV10-3 TGTGCCATCAGTGTGGGTCCAGAGGATGGCTACACCTTC CAISVGPEDGYTF
- - TRBJ2-7 TRBV27 TGTGCCAGCAGTTCACACACCCAGGGTTACGAGCAGTACTTC CASSSHTQGYEQYF
- - TRBJ2-7 TRBV7-2 TGTGCCAGCAGCTTGCAGGCGGGGGCCCTCTCCTACGAGCAGTACTTC CASSLQAGALSYEQYF
- - TRBJ2-3 TRBV9 TGTGCCAGCAGCGTAGCACGGGACTTGAGCACAGATACGCAGTATTTT CASSVARDLSTDTQYF
- - TRBJ2-7 TRBV6-5 TGTGCCAGCAGTGCCCTATCCTACGAGCAGTACTTC CASSALSYEQYF
- TRBD2 TRBJ2-7 TRBV6-4 TGTGCCAGCAGCCCGACTAGCGGGGGGCCCTCCTACGAGCAGTACTTC CASSPTSGGPSYEQYF
- - TRBJ2-7 TRBV18 TGTGCCAGCTCACCGCCCGGGGGGCTAATGCGCGAGCAGTACTTC CASSPPGGLMREQYF
- TRBD2 TRBJ2-1 TRBV2 TGTGCCAGCAGTGATGAGCTAGCGGGCAATGAGCAGTTCTTC CASSDELAGNEQFF
- TRBD1 TRBJ2-3 TRBV27 TGTGCCAGCAGTTTATTGGGACAGCGCACAGATACGCAGTATTTT CASSLLGQRTDTQYF
- TRBD1 TRBJ1-6 TRBV7-3 TGTGCCAGCAGCTTCGGACAGGGGAATTCACCCCTCCACTTT CASSFGQGNSPLHF
few TRBD1 TRBJ1-5 TRBV6-5 TGTGCCAGCAGTCCACAGGGACAGGGTTATCAGCCCCAGCATTTT CASSPQGQGYQPQHF
- TRBD1 TRBJ1-1 TRBV5-1 TGCGCCAGCAGCTCCCGGGACAGGGGGAACACTGAAGCTTTCTTT CASSSRDRGNTEAFF
- - TRBJ2-5 TRBV5-1 TGCGCCAGCAGCCCTGGAGTTCAAGAGACCCAGTACTTC CASSPGVQETQYF
- - TRBJ1-1 TRBV7-9 TGTGCCAGCAGCTTAGTTCACGGGGGAGGAGGCACTGAAGCTTTCTTT CASSLVHGGGGTEAFF
few TRBD2 TRBJ2-7 TRBV23-1 TGCGCCAGCAGTCACCCAAAAACGGTGACTAGCGAAGACTACGAGCAGTACTTC CASSHPKTVTSEDYEQYF
- TRBD1 TRBJ2-1 TRBV7-2 TGTGCCAGCAGCTCCCGGACAGGCTTAATCTCCTACAATGAGCAGTTCTTC CASSSRTGLISYNEQFF
- TRBD2 TRBJ2-7 TRBV13 TGTGCCAGCAGCTTGGGCTTTGCGGGCGGGGGGGCTTACGAGCAGTACTTC CASSLGFAGGGAYEQYF
- - TRBJ2-2 TRBV6-5 TGTGCCAGCAGTTACCTCCGCACCGGGGAGCTGTTTTTT CASSYLRTGELFF
- - TRBJ1-1 TRBV7-9 TGTTCCAGCAGCCCGAACAGAGGACAGTACACTGAAGCTTTCTTT CSSSPNRGQYTEAFF
- TRBD2 TRBJ2-1 TRBV7-9 TGTGCCAGCAGCTTAGCTAGCGGGGGGAATGAGCAGTTCTTC CASSLASGGNEQFF
- - TRBJ2-6 TRBV27 TGTGCCAGCAGTTTCCAAAACTCTGGGGCCAACGTCCTGACTTTC CASSFQNSGANVLTF
- TRBD1 TRBJ1-6 TRBV18 TGTGCCAGCTCACCCCTAGGGACAGGAAGGTCACCCCTCCACTTT CASSPLGTGRSPLHF
- TRBD1 TRBJ1-5 TRBV19 TGTGCCAGTAGTGGTCCAGGGACAGGGCGGGCTCAGCCCCAGCATTTT CASSGPGTGRAQPQHF
- - TRBJ1-2 TRBV6-5 TGTGCCAGCAGTTACTCCGCCAGGGCCTATGGCTACACCTTC CASSYSARAYGYTF
- - TRBJ2-3 TRBV11-3 TGTGCCAGCAGCTTCCGGGACTCCCTGGATACGCAGTATTTT CASSFRDSLDTQYF
- TRBD1 TRBJ1-1 TRBV5-1 TGCGCCAGCAGCATCCGGGACAGTCAAGGAGCGGACTTT CASSIRDSQGADF
- - TRBJ1-1 TRBV4-2 TGTGCCAGCAGCCAAGATTGGGGTGGGGACACTGAGGCTTTCTTT CASSQDWGGDTEAFF
- TRBD2 TRBJ2-5 TRBV4-1 TGCGCCAGCAGCCAAGTTAGCGGGGGACCTCAGCCCTTAGAGACCCAGTACTTC CASSQVSGGPQPLETQYF
- - TRBJ1-2 TRBV10-1 TGCGCCAGCAGTGGACAGACAGTTACTAACTATGGCTACACCTTC CASSGQTVTNYGYTF
few TRBD2 TRBJ2-7 TRBV5-1 TGCGCCAGCAGCTTGGAACTAGCGGGGGGGCACGAGCAGTACTTC CASSLELAGGHEQYF
- - TRBJ1-6 TRBV19 TGTGCCAGTTATACCCAACTCGGGGGACTGGAGTCCGACTTT CASYTQLGGLESDF
- TRBD2 TRBJ2-5 TRBV5-1 TGCGCCAGCAGTCCGGGACTAGCGGCCAGGTACCAAGAGACCCAGTACTTC CASSPGLAARYQETQYF
- TRBD1 TRBJ2-3 TRBV15 TGTGCCACCAGCAGGACAGGGGTACGCACAGATACGCAGTATTTT CATSRTGVRTDTQYF
- TRBD2 TRBJ2-1 TRBV5-4 TGTGCCAGCAGACCGCAACTAGCGGGGGGGTCCTACAATGAGCAGTTCTTC CASRPQLAGGSYNEQFF
- - TRBJ2-2 TRBV29-1 TGCAGCGTTACCCACCTGGGGGGCACCGGGGAGCTGTTTTTT CSVTHLGGTGELFF
few - TRBJ2-3 TRBV6-6 TGTGCCAGCAGTACCCTAACAGATACGCAGTATTTT CASSTLTDTQYF
- - TRBJ1-2 TRBV11-1 TGTGCCAGCAGCCAAGGGACTACAACTTATGGCTACACCTTC CASSQGTTTYGYTF
- - TRBJ1-1 TRBV27 TGTGCCAGCAGTCCGGCCCTGGGCGCCGACACTGAAGCTTTCTTT CASSPALGADTEAFF
- - TRBJ1-5 TRBV6-6 TGTGCCACGAACACAGGGACCCCTCAGCCCCAGCATTTT CATNTGTPQPQHF
once TRBD2 TRBJ2-5 TRBV6-6 TGTGCCAGCAGTTTTCGACTAGCGGGGGAGGAGACCCAGTACTTC CASSFRLAGEETQYF